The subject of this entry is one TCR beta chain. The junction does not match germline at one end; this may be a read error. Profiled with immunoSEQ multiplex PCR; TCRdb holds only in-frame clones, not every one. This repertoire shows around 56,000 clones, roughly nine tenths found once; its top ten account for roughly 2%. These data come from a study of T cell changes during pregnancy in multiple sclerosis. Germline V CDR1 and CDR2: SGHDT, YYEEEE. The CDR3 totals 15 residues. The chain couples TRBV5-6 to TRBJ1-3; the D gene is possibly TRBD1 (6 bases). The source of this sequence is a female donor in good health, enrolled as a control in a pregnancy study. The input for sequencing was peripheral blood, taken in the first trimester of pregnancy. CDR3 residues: CASSLVRGSGNTIYF. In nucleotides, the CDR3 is TGTGCCAGCAGTTTGGTCAGGGGCTCTGGAAACACCATATATTTT.